Sequencing of this T cell receptor (beta chain) was carried out in a study of T-cell memory formation after mild COVID-19 (TCRdb year 2021). General notes on the study: Most TCR sequence clusters were specific to one of the two donors. In a couple of donors, T-cell clones that expanded and contracted after mild COVID-19 were tracked by sequencing TCRalpha and TCRbeta repertoires over time. Two young, previously healthy adult volunteers made up the cohort, one male and one female.

Ficoll-Paque density gradient centrifugation was used to isolate PBMCs. These reads were obtained on an Illumina NovaSeq 6000. TCRalpha and TCRbeta cDNA libraries were built by 5'RACE with constant-segment primers, adding sample barcodes and unique molecular identifiers. Trizol reagent was used to extract RNA from every sample. The libraries were amplified in two PCR steps, and the second step added a second sample barcode and Illumina TruSeq adapters. The libraries were sequenced on an Illumina NovaSeq using 2 x 150 bp paired-end reads. Regarding the original processing steps: Demultiplexing of reads and collapsing into UMI-guided consensus sequences were performed with migec v1.2.7. Using mixcr v2.1.11, UMI consensuses were aligned to TRA and TRB V and J templates and then assembled into clonotypes. A clonotype was counted as expanded or contracted only when both edgeR and NoisET called the clonotype significant, with the noise models trained on biological replicates. For edgeR calls, the thresholds were a false discovery rate-adjusted p below 0.01 and a log2 fold-change of 1. As an exploratory analysis of dynamics, max-normalized trajectories of the 1000 most abundant clonotypes were examined with PCA combined with hierarchical clustering. Each responding clone was given a CD4 or CD8 phenotype based on the CD4+ and CD8+ repertoires, which had been sequenced separately. TCRdb took the public reads, trimmed them with fastp at Q25, ran MiXCR for clone calling and kept in-frame beta chains. One record per CDR3 amino acid sequence lists the most common genes and DNA. None of the V and J calls come from the authors' own analysis; TCRdb made them. For this sample the table gives 350,000 to 450,000 distinct CDR3 sequences, of which 20% to 30% were detected only once. The top ten clones comprise around 8.8% of the sample.

In this sample, this clonotype turned up a few times. The antigen it recognizes is unknown. No quality values exist for individual bases; no much larger clone is one base distant. From its cysteine to its phenylalanine, the CDR3 spans 15 amino acids. The DNA shown is the 45-base CDR3, in frame from base 1. The germline V gene sets CDR1 to SGHAT and CDR2 to FQNNGV. The trim is 0 bases for V and 5 bases for J, with a gap of 8 bases between the germline ends. Broad study findings and their caveats: Contracting CD4+ clones were located mainly in the CM and EM memory subsets, whereas CD8+ clones were found to be enriched in EMRA. The study included only a couple of mild cases, and larger cohorts that include severe cases with pre-infection samples were judged to be necessary. Clones that contracted from day 15 to 85 showed balanced CD4/CD8 phenotypes, whereas a second wave of clones that expanded from day 15 to 37 leaned towards CD4+. The detection of some responding clones in pre-infection memory suggests that pre-existing cross-reactive memory T cells joined the SARS-CoV-2 response. Whether the second-wave clones peaking on day 37 were SARS-CoV-2 specific was not confirmed.

Rearrangement joined TRBV11-2 to TRBJ1-6; a weak D assignment points to TRBD1 (5 bases agree). The sample comprised PBMCs or a T cell subset sorted from them (not recorded which). This clonotype was obtained from an adult woman who had mild COVID-19 (a few samples of this study predate the infection). The sample titles of this study are shuffled in the database, so cell type and time point are left out; the donor was told from shared clones. For the CDR3, the sequence is CASSLDRQHNSPLHF. The bases read TGTGCCAGCAGCTTAGACCGACAGCATAATTCACCCCTCCACTTT. The entire variable domain, with the stretches around the CDR3 drawn from the reference TRBV11-2 and TRBJ1-6 proteins, is EAGVAQSPRYKIIEKRQSVAFWCNPISGHATLYWYQQILGQGPKLLIQFQNNGVVDDSQLPKDRFSAERLKGVDSTLKIQPAKLEDSAVYLCASSLDRQHNSPLHFGNGTRLTVT.